These 6 T cell receptor beta chains were sequenced from one sample in a study of neurological immune-mediated disorders. TCRdb fed the 5' RACE reads into MiXCR, producing one record per CDR3 protein. The profile shows approximately 36,000 distinct CDR3 sequences, 13% to 15% of them singletons. Sequencing input: PBMCs. The receptors come from a woman aged 45-65 years with HTLV-1-associated myelopathy (HAM/TSP).

V and J are TRBV7-2 and TRBJ2-3; 7 bases align to TRBD2. Per germline, CDR1 SGHTA and CDR2 FQGNSA. J lost 4 bases, V lost 1 base, and 5 bases had no gene match. The CDR3 contains 15 residues. CDR3 DNA sequence: TGTGCCAGCAGCTTAGGGTCGGGGGGAGCAGATACGCAGTATTTT. Translating it yields CASSLGSGGADTQYF.

This clonotype has ten or more counts. The CDR3 DNA reads TGTGCCAGCAGCCCGATGGGGAGCGACACTGAAGCTTTCTTT. This sequence encodes CASSPMGSDTEAFF. The genes are TRBV12-3 or TRBV12-4 and TRBJ1-1; D remains unclear. Trimming left V 6 bases short and J 3 bases short, with 14 bases between. This CDR3 region has 14 residues.

This clonotype was detected ten times or more. The V call is TRBV7-8, the J call TRBJ2-1, with 8 positions matching TRBD1. Germline CDR1 and CDR2: SGHVS and FQNEAQ. V shed 6 bases, J shed 3 bases, and the junction held 1 base outside the gene matches. The CDR3 has 13 amino acids. The CDR3 loop reads CASSGTGYNEQFF. The CDR3 region has the DNA TGTGCCAGCAGTGGGACAGGCTACAATGAGCAGTTCTTC.

This clonotype was counted ten times or more. The chain couples TRBV7-9 to TRBJ1-6; D might be TRBD1 (5 bases). CDR3 length: 14 amino acids. In germline, CDR1 is SEHNR, CDR2 FQNEAQ (reference sequence). The V end was cut by 1 base, the J end by 8 bases, with 9 bases between. This CDR3 reads CASSLEVGDSPLHF. The CDR3 DNA reads as TGTGCCAGCAGCTTAGAGGTGGGGGATTCACCCCTCCACTTT. Looking up the rest from reference TRBV7-9 and TRBJ1-6 gives the full variable domain: DTGVSQNPRHKITKRGQNVTFRCDPISEHNRLYWYRQTLGQGPEFLTYFQNEAQLEKSRLLSDRFSAERPKGSFSTLEIQRTEQGDSAMYLCASSLEVGDSPLHFGNGTRLTVT.

This clonotype has a count of ten or more. The chain has TRBV5-1 and TRBJ1-1; no clear D gene. Trimming shortened V by 1 base and J by 5 bases, and 9 bases separated the two germline ends. The CDR3 runs 13 residues. In germline, CDR1 is SGHRS, CDR2 YFSETQ. The CDR3 coding sequence is TGCGCCAGCAGCTTGTGGGGTTCTACTGAAGCTTTCTTT. Residues: CASSLWGSTEAFF.

This chain uses TRBV6-2 or TRBV6-3 with TRBJ2-7; D is unresolved. The V and J ends lost 0 bases and 6 bases respectively, with 9 bases between them. In germline, CDR1 is MNHEY, CDR2 SVGEGT. The CDR3 totals 13 residues. The CDR3 sequence: CASSYSMGSEQYV. CDR3 nucleotide sequence: TGTGCCAGCAGTTACTCGATGGGTTCCGAGCAGTACGTC.